The rows below give T cell receptor beta chains drawn from one sample of a study of T cells in Graves' hyperthyroidism and ophthalmopathy. TCRdb re-called the multiplex PCR reads with MiXCR, one entry per CDR3 protein. In the table there are a few hundred thousand distinct CDR3 sequences, 15% to 17% of which are singletons. The material sequenced was blood. The source of these receptors is a woman younger than 45 with Graves' hyperthyroidism. Each CDR3 is given with its conserved first and last residue. The D gene is left open where the match is weak. The size of a clone is reported for some rows only, either as once, few or many, or as a class for expanded clones.

D gene: .; V gene: TRBV28; clone size: .; J gene: TRBJ2-2; CDR3 DNA: TGTGCCAGCAGTTTAATTTGGATGAACACCGGGGAGCTGTTTTTT; CDR3 protein: CASSLIWMNTGELFF
D gene: TRBD2; V gene: TRBV12-3/TRBV12-4; clone size: many; J gene: TRBJ2-1; CDR3 DNA: TGTGCCAGCAGTTTACAAGGTAGCGGGAGGGGAAGTTACAATGAGCAGTTCTTC; CDR3 protein: CASSLQGSGRGSYNEQFF
D gene: TRBD1; V gene: TRBV10-3; clone size: many; J gene: TRBJ2-2; CDR3 DNA: TGTGCCATCAGGTCCACAGGGGGCTATACCGGGGAGCTGTTTTTT; CDR3 protein: CAIRSTGGYTGELFF
D gene: TRBD2; V gene: TRBV20-1; clone size: many; J gene: TRBJ2-7; CDR3 DNA: TGCAGTGCTAGAGATAATCGGGGGGGGAGGAATCTCGAGCAGTACTTC; CDR3 protein: CSARDNRGGRNLEQYF
D gene: TRBD2; V gene: TRBV29-1; clone size: .; J gene: TRBJ2-1; CDR3 DNA: TGCAGCGTAGATGGGACTAGCGGGTTCTCAGGGAATGAGCAGTTCTTC; CDR3 protein: CSVDGTSGFSGNEQFF
D gene: TRBD1; V gene: TRBV30; clone size: few; J gene: TRBJ2-7; CDR3 DNA: TGTGCCTGGCGCTACCCCATTTTGACAGGGGTTTACGAGCAGTACTTC; CDR3 protein: CAWRYPILTGVYEQYF
D gene: TRBD2; V gene: TRBV20-1; clone size: many; J gene: TRBJ2-1; CDR3 DNA: TGCAGTGCTAGAGAAACTAGCGGGGATGAGCAGTTCTTC; CDR3 protein: CSARETSGDEQFF
D gene: .; V gene: TRBV19; clone size: .; J gene: TRBJ2-5; CDR3 DNA: TGTGCCACCTTAGGACGGCCTCTTACCCCCGGGAGTGTGGAGACCCAGTACTTC; CDR3 protein: CATLGRPLTPGSVETQYF
D gene: TRBD2; V gene: TRBV20-1; clone size: many; J gene: TRBJ2-1; CDR3 DNA: TGCAGTGCTAAGATAGCGGGATCCTACAATGAGCAGTTCTTC; CDR3 protein: CSAKIAGSYNEQFF
D gene: .; V gene: TRBV29-1; clone size: few; J gene: TRBJ2-2; CDR3 DNA: TGCAGCGTCCGAAAGGGACTCGCGAACACCGGGGAGCTGTTTTTT; CDR3 protein: CSVRKGLANTGELFF
D gene: .; V gene: TRBV20-1; clone size: few; J gene: TRBJ1-6; CDR3 DNA: TGCAGTTCCCCAAGACCCACCACGGAACGTAATTCACCCCTCCACTTT; CDR3 protein: CSSPRPTTERNSPLHF
D gene: TRBD2; V gene: TRBV12-3/TRBV12-4; clone size: many; J gene: TRBJ2-7; CDR3 DNA: TGTGCCAGCACCCGAACAGCGGGATCCCCCTACGAGCAGTACTTC; CDR3 protein: CASTRTAGSPYEQYF
D gene: .; V gene: TRBV7-9; clone size: many; J gene: TRBJ1-2; CDR3 DNA: TGTGCCAGCAGCTTAGCTTCCGGAGGTGGTGATGGCTACACCTTC; CDR3 protein: CASSLASGGGDGYTF
D gene: .; V gene: TRBV7-8; clone size: few; J gene: TRBJ1-4; CDR3 DNA: TGTGCCAGCAGCCTGTACAGCACAACTAATGAAAAACTGTTTTTT; CDR3 protein: CASSLYSTTNEKLFF
D gene: .; V gene: TRBV20-1; clone size: .; J gene: TRBJ1-4; CDR3 DNA: TGCAGTGCACCTGGACCCGGGGATGAAAAACTGTTTTTT; CDR3 protein: CSAPGPGDEKLFF
D gene: TRBD2; V gene: TRBV7-8; clone size: few; J gene: TRBJ2-4; CDR3 DNA: TGTGCCAGCAGCCGTAGCGGGCCGACTGTTCAGTACTTC; CDR3 protein: CASSRSGPTVQYF
D gene: .; V gene: TRBV18; clone size: many; J gene: TRBJ1-6; CDR3 DNA: TGTGCCAGCTCACCCTACGACGGTAATTCACCCCTCCACTTT; CDR3 protein: CASSPYDGNSPLHF
D gene: .; V gene: TRBV24-1; clone size: .; J gene: TRBJ2-3; CDR3 DNA: TGTGCCACCAATGGAGACACAGATACGCAGTATTTT; CDR3 protein: CATNGDTDTQYF
D gene: .; V gene: TRBV6-4; clone size: .; J gene: TRBJ2-5; CDR3 DNA: TGTGCCAGCAGTGAATCCACCGGGACACAAGAGACCCAGTACTTC; CDR3 protein: CASSESTGTQETQYF
D gene: .; V gene: TRBV3-1; clone size: many; J gene: TRBJ2-5; CDR3 DNA: TGTGCCAGCAGCCAAGACACGGGAGTACAAGAGACCCAGTACTTC; CDR3 protein: CASSQDTGVQETQYF
D gene: TRBD2; V gene: TRBV2; clone size: many; J gene: TRBJ2-2; CDR3 DNA: TGTGCCAGCCTCGGAGCTAGCGGGAGCGGTGCCGGGGAGCTGTTTTTT; CDR3 protein: CASLGASGSGAGELFF
D gene: .; V gene: TRBV25-1; clone size: .; J gene: TRBJ2-5; CDR3 DNA: TGTGCCAGCAGTGAGGGACCCCAAGAGACCCAGTACTTC; CDR3 protein: CASSEGPQETQYF